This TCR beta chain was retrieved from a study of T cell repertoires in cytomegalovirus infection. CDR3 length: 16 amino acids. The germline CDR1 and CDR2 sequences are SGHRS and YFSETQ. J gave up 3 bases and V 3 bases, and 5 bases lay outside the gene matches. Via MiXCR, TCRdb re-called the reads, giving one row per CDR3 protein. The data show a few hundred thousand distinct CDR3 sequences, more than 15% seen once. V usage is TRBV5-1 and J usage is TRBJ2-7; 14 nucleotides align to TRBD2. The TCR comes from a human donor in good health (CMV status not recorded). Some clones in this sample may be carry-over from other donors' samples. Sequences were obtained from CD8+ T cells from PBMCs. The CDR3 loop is CASSWTSGGLIYEQYF. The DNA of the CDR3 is TGCGCCAGCAGCTGGACTAGCGGGGGGCTGATCTACGAGCAGTACTTC.